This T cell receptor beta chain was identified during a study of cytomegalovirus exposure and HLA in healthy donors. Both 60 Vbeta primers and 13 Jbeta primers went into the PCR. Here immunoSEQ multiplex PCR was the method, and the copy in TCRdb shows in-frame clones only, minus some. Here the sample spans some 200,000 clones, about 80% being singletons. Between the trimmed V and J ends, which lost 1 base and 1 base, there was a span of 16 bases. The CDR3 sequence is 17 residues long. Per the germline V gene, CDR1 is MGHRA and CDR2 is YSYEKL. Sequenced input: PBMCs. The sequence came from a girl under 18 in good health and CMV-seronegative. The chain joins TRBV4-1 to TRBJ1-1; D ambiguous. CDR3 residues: CASSQANTVASNTEAFF. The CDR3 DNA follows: TGCGCCAGCAGCCAAGCTAATACAGTCGCTTCGAACACTGAAGCTTTCTTT.